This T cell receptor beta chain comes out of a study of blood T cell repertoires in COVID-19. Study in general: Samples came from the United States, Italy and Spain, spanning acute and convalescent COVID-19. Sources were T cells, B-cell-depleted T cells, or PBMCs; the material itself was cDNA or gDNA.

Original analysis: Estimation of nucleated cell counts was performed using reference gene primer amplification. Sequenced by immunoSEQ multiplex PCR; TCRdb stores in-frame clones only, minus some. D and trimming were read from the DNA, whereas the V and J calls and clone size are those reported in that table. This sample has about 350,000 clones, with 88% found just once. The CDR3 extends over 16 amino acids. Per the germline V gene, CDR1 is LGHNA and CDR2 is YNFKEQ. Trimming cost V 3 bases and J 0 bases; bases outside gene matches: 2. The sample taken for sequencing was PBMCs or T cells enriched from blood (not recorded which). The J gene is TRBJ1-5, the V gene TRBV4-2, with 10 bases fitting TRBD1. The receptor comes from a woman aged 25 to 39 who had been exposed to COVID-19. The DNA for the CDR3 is TGTGCCAGCAGCCAGGGACAGGGGTCTAGCAATCAGCCCCAGCATTTT. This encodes CASSQGQGSSNQPQHF.